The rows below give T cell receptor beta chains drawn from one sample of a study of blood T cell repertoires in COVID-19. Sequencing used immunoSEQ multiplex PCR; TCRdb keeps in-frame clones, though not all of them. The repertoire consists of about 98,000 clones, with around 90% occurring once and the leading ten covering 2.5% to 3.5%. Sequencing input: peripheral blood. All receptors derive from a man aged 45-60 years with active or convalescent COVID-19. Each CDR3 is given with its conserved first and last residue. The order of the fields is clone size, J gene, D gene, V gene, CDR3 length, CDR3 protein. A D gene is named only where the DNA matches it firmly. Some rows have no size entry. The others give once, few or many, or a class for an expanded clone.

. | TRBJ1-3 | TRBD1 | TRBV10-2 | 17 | CASSESRTGSSGNTIYF
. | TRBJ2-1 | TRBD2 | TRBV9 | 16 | CASSVSGTSGGQGQFF
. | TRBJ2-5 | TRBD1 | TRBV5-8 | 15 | CASRPGTGTQETQYF
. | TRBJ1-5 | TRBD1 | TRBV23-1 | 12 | CASRTGVQPQHF
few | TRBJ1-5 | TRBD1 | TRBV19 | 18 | CASRSQGEVRTSNQPQHF
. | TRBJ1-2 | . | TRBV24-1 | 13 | CATSETRNYGYTF
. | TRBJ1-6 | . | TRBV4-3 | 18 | CASSQESGGSSYNSPLHF
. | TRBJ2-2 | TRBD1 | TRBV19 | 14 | CASMEGGGTGELFF
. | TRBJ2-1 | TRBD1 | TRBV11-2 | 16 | CASSPGTGGSYNEQFF
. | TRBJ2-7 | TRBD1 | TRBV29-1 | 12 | CSVDGRGYEQYF
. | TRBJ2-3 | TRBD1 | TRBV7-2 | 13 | CASSLDREDTQYF
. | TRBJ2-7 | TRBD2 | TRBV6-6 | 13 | CASRSSGLAEQYF
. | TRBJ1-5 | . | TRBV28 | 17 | CASSSLYQGGLGQPQHF
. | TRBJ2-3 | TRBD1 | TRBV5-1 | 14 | CASRGQGAIDTQYF
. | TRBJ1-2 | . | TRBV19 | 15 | CASSNSDSLSYGYTF
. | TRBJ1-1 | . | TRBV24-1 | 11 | CATSDLDRAFF
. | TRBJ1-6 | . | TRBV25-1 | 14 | CASRDTIYNSPLHF
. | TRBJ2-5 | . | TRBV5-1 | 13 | CASSQPGLETQYF
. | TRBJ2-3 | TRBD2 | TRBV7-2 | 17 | CASSLVPRGDPTDTQYF
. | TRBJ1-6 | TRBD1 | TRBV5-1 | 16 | CASSVGTGGPNSPLHF
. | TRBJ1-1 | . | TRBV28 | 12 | CASSLDRMKAFF
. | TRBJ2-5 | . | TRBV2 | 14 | CASSLRTDKETQYF
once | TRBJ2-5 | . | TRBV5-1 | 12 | CASAPGQETQYF
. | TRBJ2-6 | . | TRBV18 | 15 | CASSPGGTGANVLTF
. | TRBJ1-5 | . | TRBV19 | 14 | CASSFQGGGQPQHF
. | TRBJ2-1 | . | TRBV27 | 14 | CASSLRGSYNEQFF
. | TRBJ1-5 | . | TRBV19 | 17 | CASSARDLQGSYQPQHF
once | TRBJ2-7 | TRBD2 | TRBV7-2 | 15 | CASSLVAGGPHEQYF